This passage covers 6 T cell receptor beta chains from one sample sequenced in a study of shared clonotypes between healthy human individuals. Profiling relied on immunoSEQ multiplex PCR, and the TCRdb table lists in-frame clones only, not all of them. The sample holds around 500,000 clones, 76% seen once. The sample comprised PBMCs. These receptors all stem from a woman aged 40-49 years in good health. Some clones in this sample may be carry-over from other donors' samples.

The chain uses TRBV20-1 and TRBJ2-5, with a weak D call TRBD2 (5 bases). The closer fit of TRBJ2-7 to the DNA end suggests the J call may be wrong. This CDR3 is 11 amino acids long. Germline CDR1 reads DFQATT; CDR2 reads SNEGSKA (reference sequence). CDR3 amino acids: CSARGDYEQYF. The CDR3 nucleotides are TGCAGTGCTAGGGGAGACTACGAGCAGTACTTC.

The chain is built from TRBV19 and TRBJ2-6; D remains ambiguous. In germline, CDR1 is LNHDA, CDR2 SQIVND (reference sequence). Trimming shortened V by 3 bases and J by 3 bases, and 9 bases separated the two germline ends. The CDR3 loop spans 15 amino acids. The CDR3 region is CASSISADGANVLTF. The CDR3 coding sequence is TGTGCCAGTAGTATTTCGGCAGATGGGGCCAACGTCCTGACTTTC.

The chain recombines TRBV6-5 with TRBJ1-2; TRBD1 aligns across 7 bases. The germline V gene has CDR1 MNHEY and CDR2 SVGAGI. Germline trimming cut 5 bases from V and 4 bases from J; bases unmatched to any gene: 7. The CDR3 spans 14 residues. CDR3 loop: CASSQGGTPYGYTF. CDR3 DNA sequence: TGTGCCAGCAGTCAGGGGGGGACCCCCTATGGCTACACCTTC.

This clone was counted ten times or more. The chain carries TRBV7-9 and TRBJ2-7; 9 bases fit TRBD2. V dropped 5 bases and J dropped 4; count of bases not matched to a gene: 21. This CDR3 contains 19 residues. CDR1 SEHNR and CDR2 FQNEAQ come from the germline V gene (reference sequence). This chain's CDR3 is CASSNLRRGRALGQYEQYF. The CDR3 bases are TGTGCCAGCAGCAATCTCAGGCGCGGGAGGGCCCTTGGGCAATACGAGCAGTACTTC.

V is TRBV6-5 and J is TRBJ1-2, with 12 positions matching TRBD1. Germline loops: CDR1 MNHEY, CDR2 SVGAGI. V lost 6 bases to trimming and J lost 9 bases; unmatched junction nucleotides: 8. The CDR3 has 14 amino acids. The CDR3 DNA is TGTGCCAGCAGAGGGACAGGGGGCGTCCCTCGCTACACCTTC. It specifies CASRGTGGVPRYTF.

The gene calls are TRBV18 and TRBJ2-5; 7 bases agree with TRBD1. With the DNA end fitting TRBJ2-7 better, the J assignment may be wrong. The CDR3 runs 16 residues. Germline CDR1 reads KGHSH; CDR2 reads LQKENI. CDR3 DNA: TGTGCCAGCTCCCGAACAGGGACAGAAAACACCTACGAGCAGTACTTC. It yields the protein CASSRTGTENTYEQYF.